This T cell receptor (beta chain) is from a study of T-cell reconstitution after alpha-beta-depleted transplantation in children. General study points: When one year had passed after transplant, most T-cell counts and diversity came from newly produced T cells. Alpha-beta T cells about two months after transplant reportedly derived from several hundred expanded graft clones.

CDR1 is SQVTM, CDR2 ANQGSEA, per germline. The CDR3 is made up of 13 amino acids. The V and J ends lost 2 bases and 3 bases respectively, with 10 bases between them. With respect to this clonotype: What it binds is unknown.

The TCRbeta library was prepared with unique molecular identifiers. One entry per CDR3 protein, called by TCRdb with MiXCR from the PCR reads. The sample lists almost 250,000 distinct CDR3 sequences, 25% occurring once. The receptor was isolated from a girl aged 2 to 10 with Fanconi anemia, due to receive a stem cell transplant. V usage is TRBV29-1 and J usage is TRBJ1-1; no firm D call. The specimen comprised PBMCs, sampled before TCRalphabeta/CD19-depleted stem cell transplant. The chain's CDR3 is CSVEQVRDTEAFF. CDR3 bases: TGCAGCGTTGAACAGGTGAGAGACACTGAAGCTTTCTTT.